What follows are 11 T cell receptor beta chains derived from one specimen sequenced in a study of blood T cell repertoires in COVID-19. Libraries were prepared by immunoSEQ multiplex PCR; TCRdb keeps only in-frame clonotypes and omits some of them. The data hold around 240,000 clones, with roughly 88% observed a single time. Sequenced sample: PBMCs or T cells enriched from blood (not recorded which). The receptors shown here come from a woman aged 45-65 years who had recovered from COVID-19.

The V gene is TRBV4-1, the J gene TRBJ2-4, with TRBD1 identical over 10 bases. The germline V gene has CDR1 MGHRA and CDR2 YSYEKL. The length of the CDR3 is 18 residues. V dropped 4 bases and J dropped 4; count of bases not matched to a gene: 13. The CDR3 is CASSRLSTGTGEKNIQYF. The CDR3 coding sequence is TGCGCCAGCAGCCGTCTGAGTACCGGGACAGGGGAGAAAAACATTCAGTACTTC.

The gene calls are TRBV12-3 or TRBV12-4 and TRBJ2-1, with 7 bases that match TRBD2. The CDR3 loop spans 12 amino acids. After removal of 3 bases from V and 14 bases from J, the junction contained 7 bases not matched to a gene. CDR3 residues: CASSFSGLVEFF. The CDR3 DNA reads TGTGCCAGCAGTTTTAGCGGACTAGTTGAGTTCTTC.

The chain joins TRBV15 to TRBJ1-1; weak D call: TRBD1 (5 bases). Germline assignment: CDR1 LNHNV and CDR2 YYDKDF (reference sequence). The CDR3 covers 13 residues. Trimming left V 4 bases short and J 4 bases short, with 10 bases between. The CDR3 sequence is CATSMDISTEAFF. CDR3 nucleotide sequence: TGTGCCACCAGCATGGACATCAGCACTGAAGCTTTCTTT.

The chain employs TRBV3-1 (or the pseudogene TRBV3-2) and TRBJ2-5, with 7 bases matching TRBD1. Per germline, CDR1 LGHDT and CDR2 YNNKEL (reference sequence). The CDR3 totals 14 residues. J was trimmed by 5 bases and V by 4 bases; bases with no gene match: 7. CDR3 amino acids: CASSPLDRDETQYF. The CDR3 coding sequence is TGTGCCAGCAGCCCACTTGACAGGGACGAGACCCAGTACTTC.

The chain carries TRBV28 and TRBJ1-2, with 8 positions matching TRBD1. The trim removed 6 bases at V and 2 bases at J, leaving 2 bases unmatched. The germline V gene encodes CDR1 MDHEN and CDR2 SYDVKM. The CDR3 contains 13 residues. The CDR3 loop is CASSYRGNYGYTF. The CDR3 DNA is TGTGCCAGCAGCTACAGGGGGAACTATGGCTACACCTTC.

The gene calls are TRBV29-1 and TRBJ1-1; D unclear. CDR1 is SQVTM and CDR2 is ANQGSEA in the germline V gene. There are 13 residues in the CDR3. The V and J ends lost 8 bases and 5 bases respectively, with 18 bases between them. CDR3 in DNA: TGCAGCCCCACCCAGAGGGAGAGAACTGAAGCTTTCTTT. Amino acid sequence: CSPTQRERTEAFF.

The V gene is TRBV27, the J gene TRBJ2-2; D is perhaps TRBD2 (6 bases). Trimming shortened V by 3 bases and J by 5 bases, and 13 bases separated the two germline ends. The CDR3 is 15 amino acids. The germline V gene encodes CDR1 MNHEY and CDR2 SMNVEV (reference sequence). CDR3 sequence: CASSLRGTSTGELFF. CDR3 in DNA: TGTGCCAGCAGTTTGCGGGGAACATCGACCGGGGAGCTGTTTTTT.

The rearrangement joins TRBV10-2 to TRBJ2-2, with 9 bases identical to TRBD2. V lost 4 bases to trimming and J lost 6 bases; unmatched junction nucleotides: 6. Per germline, CDR1 WSHSY and CDR2 SAAADI. The CDR3 has 15 residues. CDR3 sequence reads: CASSVNSGSAGELFF. In nucleotides, the CDR3 is TGCGCCAGCAGTGTTAATAGCGGGAGCGCCGGGGAGCTGTTTTTT.

This clone was seen a few times. V usage is TRBV7-2 and J usage is TRBJ2-7; 7 bases line up with TRBD2. The CDR3 is 13 residues long. Germline CDR1 and CDR2: SGHTA and FQGNSA. Losses at the gene ends were 6 bases for V and 2 bases for J; bases not matched to a gene: 4. CDR3 in amino acids: CASSRGGPYEQYF. In nucleotides, the CDR3 is TGTGCCAGCAGTCGCGGGGGACCCTACGAGCAGTACTTC.

The chain joins TRBV5-4 to TRBJ2-3; TRBD2 agrees at 10 bases. This CDR3 comprises 15 residues. The germline V gene encodes CDR1 SGHNT and CDR2 YYREEE (reference sequence). The trim removed 2 bases at V and 5 bases at J, leaving 5 bases unmatched. The CDR3 bases are TGTGCCAGCAGCTTAGAAGCGGGAGGGCGAGATACGCAGTATTTT. Protein product: CASSLEAGGRDTQYF.

J is TRBJ1-1 and V is TRBV9, with D possibly being TRBD1 (5 bases). Trimming left V 4 bases short and J 3 bases short, with 13 bases between. The CDR3 spans 14 residues. Germline-derived CDR1 and CDR2 are SGDLS and YYNGEE. CDR3 sequence: CASSKNFRDTEAFF. The CDR3 coding sequence is TGTGCCAGCAGCAAGAACTTCAGGGACACTGAAGCTTTCTTT. Full variable domain (rest looked up from reference TRBV9 and TRBJ1-1): DSGVTQTPKHLITATGQRVTLRCSPRSGDLSVYWYQQSLDQGLQFLIQYYNGEERAKGNILERFSAQQFPDLHSELNLSSLELGDSALYFCASSKNFRDTEAFFGQGTRLTVV.